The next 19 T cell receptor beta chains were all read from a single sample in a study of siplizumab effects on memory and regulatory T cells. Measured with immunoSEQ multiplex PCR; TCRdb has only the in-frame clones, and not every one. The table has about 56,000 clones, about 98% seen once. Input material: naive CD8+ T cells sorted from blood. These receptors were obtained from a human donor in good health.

The CDR3: CASSVIAGNTEAFF. CDR3 sequence (DNA): TGTGCCAGCAGCGTAATAGCCGGGAACACTGAAGCTTTCTTT. The chain couples TRBV9 to TRBJ1-1, with D unclear. CDR1 SGDLS and CDR2 YYNGEE come from the germline V gene. V was cut by 1 base and J by 1 base, with 8 bases left in between. The CDR3 has 14 amino acids.

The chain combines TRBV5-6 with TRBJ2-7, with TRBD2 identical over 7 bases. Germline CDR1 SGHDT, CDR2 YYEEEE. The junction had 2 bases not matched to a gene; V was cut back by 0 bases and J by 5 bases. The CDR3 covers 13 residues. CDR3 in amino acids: CASSLVGGNEQYF. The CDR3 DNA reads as TGTGCCAGCAGCTTGGTGGGGGGGAACGAGCAGTACTTC.

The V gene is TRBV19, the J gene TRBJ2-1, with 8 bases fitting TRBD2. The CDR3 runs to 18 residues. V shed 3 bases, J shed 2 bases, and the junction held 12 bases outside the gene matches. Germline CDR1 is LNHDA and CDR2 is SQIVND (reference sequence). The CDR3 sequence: CASSMREEPLPTYNEQFF. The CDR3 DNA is TGTGCCAGTAGTATGCGGGAGGAACCACTCCCCACCTACAATGAGCAGTTCTTC.

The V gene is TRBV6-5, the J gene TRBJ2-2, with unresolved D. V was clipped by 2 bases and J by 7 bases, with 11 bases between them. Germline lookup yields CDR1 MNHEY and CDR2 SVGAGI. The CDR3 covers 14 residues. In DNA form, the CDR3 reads TGTGCCAGCAGTTACAGGGTATTTAACGGGGAGCTGTTTTTT. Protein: CASSYRVFNGELFF.

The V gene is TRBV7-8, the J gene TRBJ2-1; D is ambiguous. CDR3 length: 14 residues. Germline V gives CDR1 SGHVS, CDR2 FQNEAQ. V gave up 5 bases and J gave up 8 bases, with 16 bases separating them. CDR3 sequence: CASSRSRSLDEQFF. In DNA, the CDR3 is TGTGCCAGCAGCAGATCGAGGTCCCTGGATGAGCAGTTCTTC.

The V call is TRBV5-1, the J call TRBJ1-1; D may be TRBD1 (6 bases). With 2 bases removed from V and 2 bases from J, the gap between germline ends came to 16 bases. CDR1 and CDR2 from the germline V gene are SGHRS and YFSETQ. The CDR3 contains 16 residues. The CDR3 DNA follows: TGCGCCAGCAGCTTAACAGGGAGTAGATATAACACTGAAGCTTTCTTT. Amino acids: CASSLTGSRYNTEAFF.

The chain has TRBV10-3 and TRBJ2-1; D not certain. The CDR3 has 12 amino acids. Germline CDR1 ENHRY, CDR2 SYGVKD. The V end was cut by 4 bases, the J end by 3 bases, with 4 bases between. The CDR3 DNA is TGTGCCATCAGTGGGCTCTACAATGAGCAGTTCTTC. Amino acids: CAISGLYNEQFF.

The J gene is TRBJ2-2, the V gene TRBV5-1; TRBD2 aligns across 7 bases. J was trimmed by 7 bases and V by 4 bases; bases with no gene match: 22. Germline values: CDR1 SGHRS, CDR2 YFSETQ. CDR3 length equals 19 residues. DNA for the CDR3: TGCGCCAGCAGCCCCGGAAGTCTAGCGGTCCTCACGAGTGACGGGGAGCTGTTTTTT. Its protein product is CASSPGSLAVLTSDGELFF.

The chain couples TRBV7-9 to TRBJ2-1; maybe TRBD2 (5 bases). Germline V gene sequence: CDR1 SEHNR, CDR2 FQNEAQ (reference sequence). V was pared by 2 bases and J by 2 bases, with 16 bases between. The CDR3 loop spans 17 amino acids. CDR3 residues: CASSLSLSSPPYNEQFF. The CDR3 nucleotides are TGTGCCAGCAGCTTATCCCTATCTAGCCCTCCCTACAATGAGCAGTTCTTC.

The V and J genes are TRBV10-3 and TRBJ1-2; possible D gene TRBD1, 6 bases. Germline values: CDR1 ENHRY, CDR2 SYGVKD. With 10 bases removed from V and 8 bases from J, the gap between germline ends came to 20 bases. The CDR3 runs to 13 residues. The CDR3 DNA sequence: TGTGCCACCGATGACAGGTCACTATTCGGCTACACCTTC. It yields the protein CATDDRSLFGYTF.

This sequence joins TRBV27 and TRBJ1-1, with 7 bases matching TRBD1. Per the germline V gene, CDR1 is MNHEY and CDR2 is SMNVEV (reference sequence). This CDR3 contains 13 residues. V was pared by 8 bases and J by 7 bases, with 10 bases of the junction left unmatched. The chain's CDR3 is CASRSGGELEAFF. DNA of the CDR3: TGTGCCAGCCGATCAGGGGGGGAGCTTGAAGCTTTCTTT.

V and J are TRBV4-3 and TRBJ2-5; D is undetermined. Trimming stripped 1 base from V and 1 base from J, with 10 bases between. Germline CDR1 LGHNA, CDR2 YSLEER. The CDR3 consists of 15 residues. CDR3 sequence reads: CASSQGMGFQETQYF. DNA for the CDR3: TGCGCCAGCAGCCAAGGCATGGGATTCCAAGAGACCCAGTACTTC.

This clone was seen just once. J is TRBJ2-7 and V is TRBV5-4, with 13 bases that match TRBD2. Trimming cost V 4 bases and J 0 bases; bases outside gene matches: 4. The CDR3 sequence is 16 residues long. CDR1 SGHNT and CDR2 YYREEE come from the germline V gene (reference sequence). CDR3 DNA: TGTGCCAGCAGCGAGGGACTAGCGGGACTCTCCTACGAGCAGTACTTC. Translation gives CASSEGLAGLSYEQYF.

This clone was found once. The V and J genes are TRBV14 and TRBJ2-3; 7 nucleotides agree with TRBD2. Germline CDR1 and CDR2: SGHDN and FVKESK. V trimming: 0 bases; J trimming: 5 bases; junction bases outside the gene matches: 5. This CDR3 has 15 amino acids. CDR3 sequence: CASSQDSLAEDTQYF. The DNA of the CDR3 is TGTGCCAGCAGCCAAGATTCGCTAGCGGAAGATACGCAGTATTTT.

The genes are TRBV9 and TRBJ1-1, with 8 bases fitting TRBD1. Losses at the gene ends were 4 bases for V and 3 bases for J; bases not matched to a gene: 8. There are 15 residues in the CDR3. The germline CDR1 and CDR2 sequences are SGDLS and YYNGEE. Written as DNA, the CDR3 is TGTGCCAGCAGCAAGGACAGGGCCTCGTACACTGAAGCTTTCTTT. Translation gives CASSKDRASYTEAFF.

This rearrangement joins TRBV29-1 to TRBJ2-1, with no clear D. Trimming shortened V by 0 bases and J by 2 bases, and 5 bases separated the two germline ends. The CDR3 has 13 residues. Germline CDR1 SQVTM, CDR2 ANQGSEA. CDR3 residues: CSVEDPTYNEQFF. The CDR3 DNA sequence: TGCAGCGTTGAAGACCCCACCTACAATGAGCAGTTCTTC.

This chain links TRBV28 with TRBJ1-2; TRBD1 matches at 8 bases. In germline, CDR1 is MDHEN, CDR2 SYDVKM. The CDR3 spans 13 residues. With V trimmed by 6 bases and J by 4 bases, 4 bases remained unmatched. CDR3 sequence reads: CASRDRETYGYTF. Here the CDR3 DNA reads TGTGCCAGCAGGGACAGGGAAACCTATGGCTACACCTTC.

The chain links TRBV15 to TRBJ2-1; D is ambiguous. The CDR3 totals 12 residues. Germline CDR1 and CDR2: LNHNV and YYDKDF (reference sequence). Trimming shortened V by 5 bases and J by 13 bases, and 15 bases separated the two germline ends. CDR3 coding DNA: TGTGCCACCAGCGGACCCACCGGACCCCAGTTCTTC. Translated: CATSGPTGPQFF.

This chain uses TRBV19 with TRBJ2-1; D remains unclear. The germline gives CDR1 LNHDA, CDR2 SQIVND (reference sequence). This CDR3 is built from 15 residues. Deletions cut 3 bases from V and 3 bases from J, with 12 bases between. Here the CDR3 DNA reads TGTGCCAGTAGTATCCGTCTGGGGATCTACAATGAGCAGTTCTTC. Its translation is CASSIRLGIYNEQFF.